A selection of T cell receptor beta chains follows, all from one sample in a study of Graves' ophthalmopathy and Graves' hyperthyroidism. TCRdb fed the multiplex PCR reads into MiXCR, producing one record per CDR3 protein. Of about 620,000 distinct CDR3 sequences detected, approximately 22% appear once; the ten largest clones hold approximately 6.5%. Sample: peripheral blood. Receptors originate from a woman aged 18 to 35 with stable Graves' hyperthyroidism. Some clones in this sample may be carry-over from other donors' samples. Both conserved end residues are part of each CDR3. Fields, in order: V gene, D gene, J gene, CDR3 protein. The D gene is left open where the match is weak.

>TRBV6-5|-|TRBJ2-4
CASSYGAGQAKNIQYF
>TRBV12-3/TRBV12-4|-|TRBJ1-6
CASSSGVGNSPLHF
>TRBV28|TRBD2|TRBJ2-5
CASSLSGLSGGEETQYF
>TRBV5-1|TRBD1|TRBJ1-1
CASSLDGQGEAFF
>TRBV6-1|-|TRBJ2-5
CASSEVSTLQETQYF
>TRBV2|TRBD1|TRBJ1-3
CASRETGGSGNTIYF
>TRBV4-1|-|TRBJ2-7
CASSRFGQGKESYEQYF
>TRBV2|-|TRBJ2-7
CASSDLQGARLGEQYF
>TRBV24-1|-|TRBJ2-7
CATSDLPWEGRTIYEQYF
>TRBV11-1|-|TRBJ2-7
CASSLVDRTYEQYF
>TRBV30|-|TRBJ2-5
CAWGIGGPSETQYF
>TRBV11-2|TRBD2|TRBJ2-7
CASKLAGGTYEQYF
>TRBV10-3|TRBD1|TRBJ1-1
CAISESVIDRGRTEAFF
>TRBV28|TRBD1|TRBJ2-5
CASSLPGQGAGGTQYF
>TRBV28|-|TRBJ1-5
CASSFPGYGNQPQHF
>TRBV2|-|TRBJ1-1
CASRDDSNTEAFF
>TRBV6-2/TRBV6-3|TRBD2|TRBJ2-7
CASSGRTSVPYEQYF
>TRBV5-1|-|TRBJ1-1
CASNPTAAGTEAFF
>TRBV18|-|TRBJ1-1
CANSPLGPEAFF
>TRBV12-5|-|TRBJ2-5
CASGTGGETQYF
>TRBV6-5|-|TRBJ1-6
CASSYSNSFSSPLHF
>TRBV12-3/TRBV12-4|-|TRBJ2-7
CASRKRTAYEQYF